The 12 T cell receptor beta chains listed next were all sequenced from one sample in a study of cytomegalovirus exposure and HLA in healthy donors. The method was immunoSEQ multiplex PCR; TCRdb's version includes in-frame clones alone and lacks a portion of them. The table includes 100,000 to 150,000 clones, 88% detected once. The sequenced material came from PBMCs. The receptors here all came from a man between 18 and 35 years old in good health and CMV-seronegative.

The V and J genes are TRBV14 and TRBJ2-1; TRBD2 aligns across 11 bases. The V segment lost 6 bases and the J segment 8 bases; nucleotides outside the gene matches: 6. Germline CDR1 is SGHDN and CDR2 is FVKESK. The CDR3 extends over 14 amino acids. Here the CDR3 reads CASRLAGGSYEQFF. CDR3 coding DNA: TGTGCCAGCAGGCTAGCGGGAGGTAGTTATGAGCAGTTCTTC. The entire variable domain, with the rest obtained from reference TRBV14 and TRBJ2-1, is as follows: EAGVTQFPSHSVIEKGQTVTLRCDPISGHDNLYWYRRVMGKEIKFLLHFVKESKQDESGMPNNRFLAERTGGTYSTLKVQPAELEDSGVYFCASRLAGGSYEQFFGPGTRLTVL.

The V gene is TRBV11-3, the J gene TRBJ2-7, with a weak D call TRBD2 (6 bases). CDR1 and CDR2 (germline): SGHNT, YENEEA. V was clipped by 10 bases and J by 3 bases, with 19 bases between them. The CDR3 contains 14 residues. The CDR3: CATRRDSTFYEQYF. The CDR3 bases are TGTGCCACGCGCCGGGACTCAACATTCTACGAGCAGTACTTC. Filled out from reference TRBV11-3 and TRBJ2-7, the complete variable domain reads EAGVVQSPRYKIIEKKQPVAFWCNPISGHNTLYWYLQNLGQGPELLIRYENEEAVDDSQLPKDRFSAERLKGVDSTLKIQPAELGDSAVYLCATRRDSTFYEQYFGPGTRLTVT.

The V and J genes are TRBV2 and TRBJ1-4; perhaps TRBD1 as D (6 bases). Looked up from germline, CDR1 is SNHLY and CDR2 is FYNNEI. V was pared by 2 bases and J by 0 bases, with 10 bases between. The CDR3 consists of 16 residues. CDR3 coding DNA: TGTGCCAGCAGTGAATGGGACACCACAACTAATGAAAAACTGTTTTTT. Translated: CASSEWDTTTNEKLFF.

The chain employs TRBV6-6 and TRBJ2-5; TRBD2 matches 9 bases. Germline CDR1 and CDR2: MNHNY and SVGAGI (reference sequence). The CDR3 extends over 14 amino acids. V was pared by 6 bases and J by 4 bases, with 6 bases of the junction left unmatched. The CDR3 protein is CASRLNSGRETQYF. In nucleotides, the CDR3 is TGTGCCAGCAGACTCAATAGCGGGAGAGAGACCCAGTACTTC.

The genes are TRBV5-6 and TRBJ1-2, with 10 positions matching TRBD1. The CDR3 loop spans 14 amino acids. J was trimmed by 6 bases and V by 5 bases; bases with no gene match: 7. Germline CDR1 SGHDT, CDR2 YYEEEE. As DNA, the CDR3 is TGTGCCAGCAGATGGGGACAGGGGATAGATGGCTACACCTTC. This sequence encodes CASRWGQGIDGYTF.

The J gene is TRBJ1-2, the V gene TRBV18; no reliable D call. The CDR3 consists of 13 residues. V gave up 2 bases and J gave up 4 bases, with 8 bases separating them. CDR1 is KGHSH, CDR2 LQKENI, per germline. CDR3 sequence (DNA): TGTGCCAGCTCACCAGCGGGGATCTATGGCTACACCTTC. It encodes CASSPAGIYGYTF.

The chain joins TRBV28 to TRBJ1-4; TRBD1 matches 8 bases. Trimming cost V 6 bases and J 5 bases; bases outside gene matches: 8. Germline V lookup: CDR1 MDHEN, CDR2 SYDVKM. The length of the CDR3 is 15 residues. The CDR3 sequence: CASRTRTGMNEKLFF. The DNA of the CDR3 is TGTGCCAGCAGAACTCGGACAGGGATGAATGAAAAACTGTTTTTT.

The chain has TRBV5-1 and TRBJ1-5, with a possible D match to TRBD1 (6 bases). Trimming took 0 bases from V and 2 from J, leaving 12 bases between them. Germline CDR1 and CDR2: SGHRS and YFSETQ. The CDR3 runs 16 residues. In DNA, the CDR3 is TGCGCCAGCAGCTTGGGTTCCGAGGGGGGCAATCAGCCCCAGCATTTT. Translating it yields CASSLGSEGGNQPQHF.

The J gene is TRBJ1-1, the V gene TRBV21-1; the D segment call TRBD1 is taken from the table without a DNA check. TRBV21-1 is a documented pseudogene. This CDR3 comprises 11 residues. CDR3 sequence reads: CASSTPGEAFF. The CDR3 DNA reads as TGTGCCAGCAGCACCCCAGGTGAAGCTTTCTTT.

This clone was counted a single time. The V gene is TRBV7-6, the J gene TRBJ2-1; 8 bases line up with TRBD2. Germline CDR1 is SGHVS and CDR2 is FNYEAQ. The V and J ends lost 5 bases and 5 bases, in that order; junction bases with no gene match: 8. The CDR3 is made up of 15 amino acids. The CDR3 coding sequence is TGTGCCAGCAGCCCACTAGCGGCCGTAAACAATGAGCAGTTCTTC. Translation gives CASSPLAAVNNEQFF.

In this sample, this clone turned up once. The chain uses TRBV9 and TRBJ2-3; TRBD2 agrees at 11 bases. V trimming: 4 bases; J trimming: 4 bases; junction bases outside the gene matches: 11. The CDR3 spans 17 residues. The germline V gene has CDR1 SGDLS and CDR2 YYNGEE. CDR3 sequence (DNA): TGTGCCAGCAGCTCAGGGACTAGCGGAGGTCATTCAGATACGCAGTATTTT. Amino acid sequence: CASSSGTSGGHSDTQYF.

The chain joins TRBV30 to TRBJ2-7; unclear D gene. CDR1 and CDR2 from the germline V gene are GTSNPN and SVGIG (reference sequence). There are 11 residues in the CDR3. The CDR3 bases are TGTGCTTGGCAGGCTTTAGGCGAGCAGTACTTC. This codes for CAWQALGEQYF.